The 8 T cell receptor beta chains listed next were all sequenced from one sample in a study of T cells after yellow fever vaccination. TCRdb re-analysed the 5' RACE reads in MiXCR, keeping a single row per CDR3 protein. The sample has approximately 550,000 distinct CDR3 sequences; roughly 12% are singletons. The sample was PBMCs, taken on the day of the yellow fever booster vaccination. Receptors originate from a young man who received the YFV17D yellow fever vaccine.

There are a few counts of this clonotype. V is TRBV5-1 and J is TRBJ1-1; D remains ambiguous. V lost 1 base to trimming and J lost 7 bases, with 11 bases between them. The germline V gene has CDR1 SGHRS and CDR2 YFSETQ. The CDR3 runs 13 residues. CDR3 sequence (DNA): TGCGCCAGCAGCTTGAGGAAAGGCTTTGAAGCTTTCTTT. Translating gives CASSLRKGFEAFF.

The sample holds a few counts of this clonotype. The J gene is TRBJ2-5, the V gene TRBV6-1; perhaps TRBD2 as D (5 bases). The CDR3 is 14 residues long. Deletions cut 6 bases from V and 4 bases from J, with 15 bases between. Germline V gene lookup returns CDR1 MNHNS and CDR2 SASEGT. CDR3 region: CASSLDPGSETQYF. In nucleotides, the CDR3 is TGTGCCAGCAGCCTTGACCCGGGGTCAGAGACCCAGTACTTC.

The rearrangement uses TRBV7-8 and TRBJ2-1; 9 bases fit TRBD1. Trimming at V came to 5 bases and at J to 8 bases, leaving 10 bases not matched to a gene. Germline V gene sequence: CDR1 SGHVS, CDR2 FQNEAQ. This CDR3 region has 15 residues. The DNA of the CDR3 is TGTGCCAGCAGCCCTTGGACAGGGGTAGGCGATGAGCAGTTCTTC. Protein sequence: CASSPWTGVGDEQFF.

The CDR3 bases are TGTGCCAGCAGGGGCTACGATAGCGGGAGAGAGACCCAGTACTTC. It yields the protein CASRGYDSGRETQYF. This rearrangement joins TRBV27 to TRBJ2-5; 9 bases align to TRBD2. With V trimmed by 6 bases and J by 4 bases, 9 bases remained unmatched. Germline CDR1 reads MNHEY; CDR2 reads SMNVEV (reference sequence). This CDR3 contains 15 residues.

As for this clonotype: Mismatch with germline at one junction end may stem from a read error. The gene calls are TRBV3-1 and TRBJ2-2; TRBD2 matches 10 bases. The CDR3 loop spans 18 amino acids. Germline V lookup: CDR1 LGHDT, CDR2 YNNKEL (reference sequence). The CDR3 sequence: CTSCFQSGGAAITGELFF. In DNA, the CDR3 is TGTACCAGCTGTTTCCAAAGCGGGGGGGCTGCGATTACCGGGGAGCTGTTTTTT.

This clonotype came up many times. The V gene is TRBV5-1, the J gene TRBJ2-7; 8 nucleotides match TRBD1. V dropped 3 bases and J dropped 5; count of bases not matched to a gene: 4. Germline assignment: CDR1 SGHRS and CDR2 YFSETQ. The CDR3 spans 13 residues. CDR3 protein: CASSYRGINEQYF. The DNA for the CDR3 is TGCGCCAGCAGCTACAGGGGGATAAACGAGCAGTACTTC.

A few counts support this clonotype. The chain combines TRBV3-1 with TRBJ2-3, with D perhaps TRBD1 (5 bases). Germline V gives CDR1 LGHDT, CDR2 YNNKEL (reference sequence). Deletions cut 4 bases from V and 8 bases from J, with 13 bases between. The CDR3 consists of 13 residues. CDR3 bases: TGTGCCAGCAGCCGGGGCAAAGAGCGTACGCAGTATTTT. It translates to CASSRGKERTQYF.

This clonotype was observed a handful of times. The gene calls are TRBV11-2 and TRBJ2-1, with 10 bases identical to TRBD2. Losses at the gene ends were 3 bases for V and 7 bases for J; bases not matched to a gene: 9. Germline CDR1 is SGHAT and CDR2 is FQNNGV. The CDR3 consists of 16 residues. Written as DNA, the CDR3 is TGTGCCAGCAGCTTGACCCCGGGACTAGCGAGTAATGAGCAGTTCTTC. Its translation is CASSLTPGLASNEQFF.